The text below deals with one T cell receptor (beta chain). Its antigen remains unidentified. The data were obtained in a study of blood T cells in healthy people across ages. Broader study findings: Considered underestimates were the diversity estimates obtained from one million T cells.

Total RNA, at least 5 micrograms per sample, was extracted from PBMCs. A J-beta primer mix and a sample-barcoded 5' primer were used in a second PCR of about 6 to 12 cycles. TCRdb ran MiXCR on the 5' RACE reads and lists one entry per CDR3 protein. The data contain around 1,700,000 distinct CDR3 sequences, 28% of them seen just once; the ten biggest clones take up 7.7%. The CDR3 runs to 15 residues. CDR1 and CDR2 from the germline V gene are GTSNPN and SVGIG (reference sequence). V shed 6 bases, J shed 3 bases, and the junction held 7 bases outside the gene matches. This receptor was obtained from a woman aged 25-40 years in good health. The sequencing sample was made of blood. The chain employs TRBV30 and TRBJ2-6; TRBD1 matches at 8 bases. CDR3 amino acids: CACNRQGFGANVLTF. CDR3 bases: TGTGCCTGCAATCGACAGGGGTTTGGGGCCAACGTCCTGACTTTC.